This T cell receptor beta chain was profiled in a study of blood T cell repertoires in COVID-19. Germline-derived CDR1 and CDR2 are SNHLY and FYNNEI. The CDR3 runs 16 residues. Trimming cost V 5 bases and J 8 bases, with 21 bases left between them. TCRdb's table, derived via immunoSEQ multiplex PCR, lists solely in-frame clones and lacks some. The repertoire holds roughly 220,000 clones, with approximately 86% as singletons. This receptor was identified in a man in his 60s with acute or convalescent COVID-19. Sequences were obtained from peripheral blood. The rearrangement links TRBV2 to TRBJ1-4; possible D gene TRBD1, 6 bases. The CDR3 DNA is TGTGCCAGCAGTCCCCGGGGGAGGGGGGCCGGCGAAAAACTGTTTTTT. Translating it yields CASSPRGRGAGEKLFF.